The clone carrying this T cell receptor (beta chain) was detected only once. It was during active infection that Seattle patients were enrolled and then longitudinally followed. Study processing details: Reference gene primer amplification gave estimated nucleated cell counts. Clones were read by immunoSEQ multiplex PCR, and TCRdb kept only the in-frame ones, dropping some. That table supplies the V and J calls and clone size; D and trimming were determined from the DNA. The profile shows 300,000 or so clones, 75% to 90% of them singletons. This specimen comes from a study of blood T cell repertoires in COVID-19. In the study overall: Acute and convalescent COVID-19 samples came from the United States, Italy and Spain. From T cells, B-cell-depleted T cells, or PBMCs came the material, which was cDNA or gDNA.

This CDR3 spans 13 amino acids. Deletions cut 4 bases from V and 5 bases from J, with 12 bases between. The germline V gene has CDR1 PRHDT and CDR2 FYEKMQ (reference sequence). This clonotype was obtained from a woman under 40 with COVID-19, enrolled during active disease. The sample consisted of peripheral blood. This chain links TRBV13 with TRBJ2-7; D is perhaps TRBD2 (6 bases). The CDR3 DNA reads as TGTGCCAGCAGCTCCGGGGAGGCGGACGAGCAGTACTTC. Protein product: CASSSGEADEQYF.